This T cell receptor beta chain was captured in a study of T cell responses to AZD1222 COVID-19 vaccine. Method: immunoSEQ multiplex PCR; TCRdb's copy keeps in-frame clones and lacks some. Found here are over 200,000 clones, roughly 94% of them singletons; the top ten hold around 1.7%. Notes on the study in general: Repertoire sampling occurred only after the peak T cell response. Reportedly, nearly half the spike-specific TCRs target unmutated variant regions. Donors were chiefly white British, with a greater number of females, and clonal diversity was perhaps underestimated.

CDR1 and CDR2 from the germline V gene are MNHNS and SASEGT. V was shortened by 3 bases and J by 1 base, with 7 bases between the two germline ends. CDR3 length: 15 residues. In the case of this clone: What it recognizes is unknown.

The origin of this receptor is an adult who received the MenACWY meningococcal vaccine as a control. V is TRBV6-1 and J is TRBJ2-6; D gene unclear. The source was peripheral blood, collected 28 days after the second dose of the MenACWY control vaccine. CDR3 region: CASSDKGSGANVLTF. The CDR3 nucleotides read TGTGCCAGCAGTGACAAAGGTTCTGGGGCCAACGTCCTGACTTTC.